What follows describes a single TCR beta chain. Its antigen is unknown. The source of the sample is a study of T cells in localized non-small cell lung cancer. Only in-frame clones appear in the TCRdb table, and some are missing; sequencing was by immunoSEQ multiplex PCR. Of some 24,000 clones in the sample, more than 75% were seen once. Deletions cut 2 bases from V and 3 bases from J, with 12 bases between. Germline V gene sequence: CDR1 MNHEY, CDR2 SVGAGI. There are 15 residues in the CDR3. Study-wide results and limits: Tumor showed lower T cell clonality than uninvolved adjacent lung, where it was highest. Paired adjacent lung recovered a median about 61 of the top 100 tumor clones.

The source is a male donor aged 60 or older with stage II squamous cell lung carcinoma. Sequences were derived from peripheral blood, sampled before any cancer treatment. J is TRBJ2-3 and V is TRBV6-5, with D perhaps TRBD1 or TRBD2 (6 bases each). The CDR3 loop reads CASSYNWGATDTQYF. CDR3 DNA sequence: TGTGCCAGCAGTTACAACTGGGGGGCAACAGATACGCAGTATTTT.